The T cell receptor (beta chain) under discussion was sequenced for a study of T-cell memory formation after mild COVID-19. Study-level results: CM and EM subsets held most contracting CD4+ clones; EMRA held CD8+ ones.

This CDR3 has 18 residues. Germline V gene data show CDR1 as SGHKS and CDR2 as YYEKEE (reference sequence). The V end was cut by 0 bases, the J end by 0 bases, with 17 bases between. In its sample, this clonotype was seen a few times. Its antigen is as yet unknown. TCR alpha and TCR beta cDNA libraries with sample barcodes and UMIs came from 5'RACE using constant-segment primers. From the 5' RACE reads, TCRdb called clonotypes with MiXCR, one entry per CDR3 protein. The sample holds around 370,000 distinct CDR3 sequences, around 20% seen once. The receptor was derived from an adult woman who had mild COVID-19 (a few samples of this study predate the infection). Cell type and time point are not known. This chain connects TRBV5-5 to TRBJ2-3; D is perhaps TRBD2 (5 bases). The material sequenced was PBMCs or a T cell subset sorted from them (not recorded which). The CDR3 DNA reads TGTGCCAGCAGCTTGGGGAGCCGCGCCGGGATGAGCACAGATACGCAGTATTTT. Protein product: CASSLGSRAGMSTDTQYF. The complete variable domain, with remaining parts taken from reference TRBV5-5 and TRBJ2-3, reads DAGVTQSPTHLIKTRGQQVTLRCSPISGHKSVSWYQQVLGQGPQFIFQYYEKEERGRGNFPDRFSARQFPNYSSELNVNALLLGDSALYLCASSLGSRAGMSTDTQYFGPGTRLTVL.